The sequence of this T cell receptor beta chain was determined in a study of cytomegalovirus exposure and HLA in healthy donors. PCR primers comprised 60 Vbeta and 13 Jbeta primers. The table came from immunoSEQ multiplex PCR; TCRdb's copy has only in-frame clones and leaves some out. This sample has 150,000 to 200,000 clones, with 75% found just once. Germline V CDR1 and CDR2: LNHDA, SQIVND (reference sequence). V was pared by 5 bases and J by 2 bases, with 7 bases of the junction left unmatched. The CDR3 totals 15 residues. The sequenced sample was PBMCs. The V call is TRBV19, the J call TRBJ2-3; TRBD1 agrees at 7 bases. This TCR was sampled from a woman between 50 and 59 years old in good health and CMV-seropositive. CDR3 loop: CASSVTGLATDTQYF. DNA of the CDR3: TGTGCCAGTAGTGTGACAGGGTTGGCCACAGATACGCAGTATTTT.